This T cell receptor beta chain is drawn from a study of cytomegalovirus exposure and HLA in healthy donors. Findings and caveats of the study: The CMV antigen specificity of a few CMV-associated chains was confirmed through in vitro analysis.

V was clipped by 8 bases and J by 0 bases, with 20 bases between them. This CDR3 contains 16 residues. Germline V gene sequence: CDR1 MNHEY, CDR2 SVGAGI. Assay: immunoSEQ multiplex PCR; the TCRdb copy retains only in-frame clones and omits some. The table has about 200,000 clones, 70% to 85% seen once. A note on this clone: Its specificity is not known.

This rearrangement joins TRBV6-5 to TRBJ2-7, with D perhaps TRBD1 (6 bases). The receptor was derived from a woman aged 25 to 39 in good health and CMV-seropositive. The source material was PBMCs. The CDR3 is CASRSQPQGRSYEQYF. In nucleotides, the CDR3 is TGTGCCAGCCGTTCGCAACCCCAGGGGCGCTCCTACGAGCAGTACTTC.